The sequence of this T cell receptor beta chain was determined in a study of blood T cell repertoires in COVID-19. As for the study in general: Material from acute and convalescent COVID-19 was sourced from the United States, Italy and Spain. T cells, B-cell-depleted T cells, or PBMCs provided the cDNA or gDNA that served as material.

The CDR3 sequence is 14 residues long. Trimming removed 2 bases at V and 6 bases at J, with 10 bases between. Germline V gene lookup returns CDR1 MDHEN and CDR2 SYDVKM. How the authors handled the data: Amplification from reference gene primers served as the basis for estimated nucleated cell counts. The data were produced by immunoSEQ multiplex PCR, yet TCRdb's version contains in-frame clones alone and is incomplete. The D gene and trimming were derived from the DNA, and the V and J assignments and clone size from that table. The repertoire holds hundreds of thousands of clones, approximately 88% seen once, with 5.5% to 7% in the top ten.

The clonotype originates from a woman in her 30s who had recovered from COVID-19. V is TRBV28 and J is TRBJ1-4; D ambiguous. The sequenced material came from peripheral blood. The CDR3, as DNA: TGTGCCAGCAGTTTACCGAGGGCTGATGAAAAACTGTTTTTT. It specifies CASSLPRADEKLFF.